The 10 T cell receptor beta chains below come from one sample, sequenced in a study of Ad26.COV2.S vaccination and SARS-CoV-2 variants. The sample's treatment: over 15 received Ad26.COV2.S at low or high dose, single or two shots; about 5 received placebo; per-sample allocation not given. Samples came from day 63 after the first vaccine or placebo injection. The method was immunoSEQ multiplex PCR; TCRdb's version includes in-frame clones alone and lacks a portion of them. This sample has approximately 420,000 clones, with about 85% found just once. This material consisted of peripheral blood, taken in a trial of Ad26.COV2.S vaccine versus placebo. The receptors shown here come from a person aged 18-65 years who received the Ad26.COV2.S COVID-19 vaccine or a placebo.

V usage is TRBV5-6 and J usage is TRBJ2-6; TRBD2 might be the D (5 bases). This CDR3 has 17 residues. Per germline, CDR1 SGHDT and CDR2 YYEEEE. The V end lost 1 base, the J end lost 2 bases, and 13 bases lay between the germline ends. In DNA, the CDR3 is TGTGCCAGCAGCTTGCTCGGGGATGGTACTGGGGCCAACGTCCTGACTTTC. Protein product: CASSLLGDGTGANVLTF.

The chain has TRBV25-1 and TRBJ2-7; tentatively, D is TRBD1 or TRBD2 (7 bases each). Trimming left V 1 base short and J 2 bases short, with 15 bases between. The germline gives CDR1 MGHDK, CDR2 SYGVNS. CDR3 size: 16 residues. The CDR3 region has the DNA TGTGCCAGCAGTGAATGGGGGGGGACAGCGACCTACGAGCAGTACTTC. Translating gives CASSEWGGTATYEQYF.

The chain joins TRBV6-5 to TRBJ2-3; D gene uncertain. This CDR3 is built from 14 residues. CDR1 is MNHEY, CDR2 SVGAGI, per germline. V dropped 7 bases and J dropped 5 bases, with 16 bases sitting between them. CDR3 region: CASMDSENGDTQYF. In nucleotides, the CDR3 is TGTGCCAGCATGGATTCAGAAAACGGAGATACGCAGTATTTT.

The chain carries TRBV15 and TRBJ2-1; 8 positions match TRBD2. The germline V gene encodes CDR1 LNHNV and CDR2 YYDKDF (reference sequence). With V trimmed by 5 bases and J by 0 bases, 3 bases remained unmatched. The CDR3 is 15 residues long. CDR3 residues: CATSPGGSSYNEQFF. The CDR3 region has the DNA TGTGCCACCAGCCCGGGGGGGAGCTCCTACAATGAGCAGTTCTTC.

V gene TRBV2 combines with J gene TRBJ2-2; tentatively, D is TRBD1 (6 bases). This CDR3 region has 15 residues. V lost 7 bases and J 3 bases, leaving 15 bases between the germline ends. The germline V gene has CDR1 SNHLY and CDR2 FYNNEI. The CDR3 here is CASTTPTGYTGELFF. The CDR3 coding sequence is TGTGCCAGCACCACCCCGACAGGTTACACCGGGGAGCTGTTTTTT.

A single count supports this clone. The chain joins TRBV3-1 (or the pseudogene TRBV3-2) to TRBJ1-2; perhaps TRBD1 as D (5 bases). This CDR3 spans 15 amino acids. V was cut by 5 bases and J by 5 bases, with 18 bases left in between. The germline gives CDR1 LGHDT, CDR2 YNNKEL (reference sequence). The CDR3 coding sequence is TGTGCCAGCAGCTACTCCGGAACCCCAGGGTATGGCTACACCTTC. As protein: CASSYSGTPGYGYTF.

The rearrangement links TRBV7-9 to TRBJ1-1; no definite D call. The CDR3 extends over 14 amino acids. V was clipped by 0 bases and J by 4 bases, with 9 bases between them. CDR1 is SEHNR, CDR2 FQNEAQ, per germline (reference sequence). The CDR3 region is CASSLAAEGTEAFF. DNA for the CDR3: TGTGCCAGCAGCTTAGCGGCGGAAGGCACTGAAGCTTTCTTT.

This clone has just one count. The V call is TRBV14, the J call TRBJ1-6, with 10 bases identical to TRBD1. Losses at the gene ends were 4 bases for V and 7 bases for J; bases not matched to a gene: 4. This CDR3 region has 15 residues. From germline, CDR1 is SGHDN and CDR2 FVKESK. The CDR3 DNA sequence: TGTGCCAGCAGCCCTGGGACAGGGGCGAATTCACCCCTCCACTTT. Translating gives CASSPGTGANSPLHF. The full variable domain, with the rest looked up from reference TRBV14 and TRBJ1-6, is EAGVTQFPSHSVIEKGQTVTLRCDPISGHDNLYWYRRVMGKEIKFLLHFVKESKQDESGMPNNRFLAERTGGTYSTLKVQPAELEDSGVYFCASSPGTGANSPLHFGNGTRLTVT.

The gene calls are TRBV7-9 and TRBJ1-1; maybe TRBD1 (5 bases). Germline loops: CDR1 SEHNR, CDR2 FQNEAQ (reference sequence). This CDR3 is built from 14 residues. Trimming removed 7 bases from V and 5 bases from J, with 17 bases in between. This CDR3 is CASILGGTGTEAFF. The CDR3 DNA reads as TGTGCCAGCATCCTGGGGGGTACGGGGACTGAAGCTTTCTTT.

The CDR3, as DNA: TGTGCCAGTAGTATAAACAGGATTACCTACAATGAGCAGTTCTTC. Protein: CASSINRITYNEQFF. The chain recombines TRBV19 with TRBJ2-1, with TRBD1 as a possible D gene (5 bases). The CDR3 loop spans 15 amino acids. The germline gives CDR1 LNHDA, CDR2 SQIVND (reference sequence). Trimming shortened V by 2 bases and J by 2 bases, and 10 bases separated the two germline ends.